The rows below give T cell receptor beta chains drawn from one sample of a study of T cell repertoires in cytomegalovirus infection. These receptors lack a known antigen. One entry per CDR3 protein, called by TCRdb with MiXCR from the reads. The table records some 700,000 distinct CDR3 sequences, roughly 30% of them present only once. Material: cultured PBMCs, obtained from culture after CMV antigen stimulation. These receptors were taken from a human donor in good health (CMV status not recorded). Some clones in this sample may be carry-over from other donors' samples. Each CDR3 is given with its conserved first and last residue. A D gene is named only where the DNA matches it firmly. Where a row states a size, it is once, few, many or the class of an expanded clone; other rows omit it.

TGCAGTGCTACCAGACAGGGGACCTACGAGCAGTACTTC	CSATRQGTYEQYF	NA	TRBD1	TRBV20-1	TRBJ2-7
TGTGCCAGTAAAGACAATGAAAAACTGTTTTTT	CASKDNEKLFF	few	NA	TRBV19	TRBJ1-4
TGCAGTGCTAGGGCCTTGGGGAATGAGCAGTTCTTC	CSARALGNEQFF	NA	NA	TRBV20-1	TRBJ2-1
TGTGCCAGCAGCTCGGGGGACAGGGTCTACGAGCAGTACTTC	CASSSGDRVYEQYF	few	TRBD1	TRBV5-4	TRBJ2-7
TGTGCCAGCAGCCATGGAGAGGACAGGGCTAGCACAGATACGCAGTATTTT	CASSHGEDRASTDTQYF	few	TRBD1	TRBV4-1	TRBJ2-3
TGTGCCAGCAGCTTTATGACTAGCATCACTGGGGCCAACGTCCTGACTTTC	CASSFMTSITGANVLTF	NA	TRBD2	TRBV7-2	TRBJ2-6
TGCAGTGCTGCGGGACAAAACAATGAGCAGTTCTTC	CSAAGQNNEQFF	few	NA	TRBV20-1	TRBJ2-1
TGCAGCGTCCCGCCTTCTCCGGGACAGGGTTACAATGAGCAGTTCTTC	CSVPPSPGQGYNEQFF	NA	TRBD1	TRBV29-1	TRBJ2-1
TGTGCCAGCAGCTTAGATCAGGGGGAGCAGTTCTTC	CASSLDQGEQFF	NA	NA	TRBV11-2	TRBJ2-1
TGTGCCAGCAGACCTCAACCCAGGACAGGGACGCGCAATCAGCCCCAGCATTTT	CASRPQPRTGTRNQPQHF	few	TRBD1	TRBV6-5	TRBJ1-5
TGTGCCAGCAGCCTGGGTTGGGGCTACAGGGTGAACACCGGGGAGCTGTTTTTT	CASSLGWGYRVNTGELFF	NA	NA	TRBV11-2	TRBJ2-2
TGTGCCAGCAGCCTCTCATTCGGGGTAGCCTACGAGCAGTACTTC	CASSLSFGVAYEQYF	few	NA	TRBV7-2	TRBJ2-7
TGTGCCAGCAGCATGACAGGTCCAAATGAGCAGTTCTTC	CASSMTGPNEQFF	NA	NA	TRBV2	TRBJ2-1
TGTGCCAGCAGTTATAGGGACCATGAGCAGTTCTTC	CASSYRDHEQFF	few	NA	TRBV6-6	TRBJ2-1
TGTGCCAGCAGCACCCGAGGACTAGCGGGAGTTACCGAGCAGTACTTC	CASSTRGLAGVTEQYF	NA	TRBD2	TRBV9	TRBJ2-7
TGTGCGGAGGGTGAGCAGTTCTTC	CAEGEQFF	many	NA	TRBV7-2	TRBJ2-1
TGTGCCAGCAGCTTAGCATCTGTTGCAGATACGCAGTATTTT	CASSLASVADTQYF	few	NA	TRBV7-6	TRBJ2-3
TGTGCCAGCAAGAAAAGGACAGACAGTGACATTCAGTACTTC	CASKKRTDSDIQYF	NA	NA	TRBV4-2	TRBJ2-4
TGTGCCAGCTCACCTCCCAGCGGCACAGATACGCAGTATTTT	CASSPPSGTDTQYF	NA	NA	TRBV18	TRBJ2-3
TGTGCCAGCAGTCCCATACAGTGGGGTGAGGGAAACATTCAGTACTTC	CASSPIQWGEGNIQYF	few	NA	TRBV6-1	TRBJ2-4
TGCGCCAGCAGCTATCAAGGTTCTGGAAACACCATATATTTT	CASSYQGSGNTIYF	few	NA	TRBV5-1	TRBJ1-3
TGTGCCACCAGCAGAGATGGAGCGAACACCGGGGAGCTGTTTTTT	CATSRDGANTGELFF	NA	NA	TRBV15	TRBJ2-2
TGTGCCAGCAGCTTCGTAGGGTGGCAAGAGACCCAGTACTTC	CASSFVGWQETQYF	many	NA	TRBV7-2	TRBJ2-5
TGTGCCAGCAGTCCAAGCGGGCTCGGGTCTCACGAGCAGTACTTC	CASSPSGLGSHEQYF	NA	NA	TRBV27	TRBJ2-7
TGTGCCAGCAGTGGATGGATGGTCCGGGCAAGGAACACTGAAGCTTTCTTT	CASSGWMVRARNTEAFF	once	NA	TRBV2	TRBJ1-1
TGTGCCAGCAGCTTAGCTGGGCGACAAGAGACCCAGTACTTC	CASSLAGRQETQYF	many	NA	TRBV7-2	TRBJ2-5
TGTGCCAGCAGCCTAGCGACTAGCGGAGCGAGCTCCTACAATGAGCAGTTCTTC	CASSLATSGASSYNEQFF	few	TRBD2	TRBV11-3	TRBJ2-1
TGTGCCAGCAAGATTAGCGGGGGGGGAGAGACCCAGTACTTC	CASKISGGGETQYF	few	TRBD2	TRBV28	TRBJ2-5
TGTGCCAGCAGCTTAGCAGGGGGCCATGAGCAGTTCTTC	CASSLAGGHEQFF	many	TRBD1	TRBV7-2	TRBJ2-1
TGTGCCAGCAGTTTTGCCCCCGGGCGGGGCCTCCACTCTAGCACAGATACGCAGTATTTT	CASSFAPGRGLHSSTDTQYF	NA	NA	TRBV27	TRBJ2-3
TGCGCCAGCAGCCAAGAAAGGGGGCTAGCGGGAGGCAGGGATACGCAGTATTTT	CASSQERGLAGGRDTQYF	few	TRBD2	TRBV4-3	TRBJ2-3
TGCGCCAGCAGTCAAAGTGGGACCCTGAGCGAAGAGCAGTACTTC	CASSQSGTLSEEQYF	few	NA	TRBV23-1	TRBJ2-7
TGTGCCAGCAGTTCCCTAGCGGGGGGGCCTTTTGAGCAGTTCTTC	CASSSLAGGPFEQFF	few	TRBD2	TRBV28	TRBJ2-1
TGTGCCAGCAGCCACAGGGGTTACCAAGAGACCCAGTACTTC	CASSHRGYQETQYF	many	TRBD1	TRBV7-6	TRBJ2-5
TGTGCCAGCAGCCAGAGGAGCTATAGCACAGATACGCAGTATTTT	CASSQRSYSTDTQYF	NA	NA	TRBV3-1	TRBJ2-3
TGCAGTGCTTCTACAGGGGGCACGAGTGAGCAGTACTTC	CSASTGGTSEQYF	NA	TRBD1	TRBV20-1	TRBJ2-7
TGTGCCAGCAGCGGGACAGGAATGTACTCTGGAAACACCATATATTTT	CASSGTGMYSGNTIYF	many	TRBD1	TRBV7-2	TRBJ1-3
TGCGCCAGCAGCAACAGGGCAGAATCCTACGAGCAGTACTTC	CASSNRAESYEQYF	NA	NA	TRBV4-1	TRBJ2-7
TGTGCCAGCAGCTTAGATCCGGCAGGGTATGGGGCCAACGTCCTGACTTTC	CASSLDPAGYGANVLTF	NA	NA	TRBV7-6	TRBJ2-6
TGTGCCAGCAGCCCAGATGGGGGCTTCGGAGAGACCCAGTACTTC	CASSPDGGFGETQYF	many	NA	TRBV7-2	TRBJ2-5
TGTGCCAGCAGCGCCTGGGACGGGGGCAATGAGCAGTTCTTC	CASSAWDGGNEQFF	few	NA	TRBV7-9	TRBJ2-1
TGTGCCAGCAGCTCGGGACTAGCCTGGCCCTACGAGCAGTACTTC	CASSSGLAWPYEQYF	few	TRBD2	TRBV7-8	TRBJ2-7
TGTGCCAGTGGAACCCCTCGGGGGGCCAACGTCCTGACTTTC	CASGTPRGANVLTF	NA	NA	TRBV19	TRBJ2-6
TGTGCCAGCAGCTTAGGCGGGGACTACAATGAGCAGTTCTTC	CASSLGGDYNEQFF	many	NA	TRBV7-2	TRBJ2-1
TGTGCTAGTGGTTTGGTCCGACTAGCGGGCAACAATGAGCAGTTCTTC	CASGLVRLAGNNEQFF	NA	TRBD2	TRBV12-5	TRBJ2-1